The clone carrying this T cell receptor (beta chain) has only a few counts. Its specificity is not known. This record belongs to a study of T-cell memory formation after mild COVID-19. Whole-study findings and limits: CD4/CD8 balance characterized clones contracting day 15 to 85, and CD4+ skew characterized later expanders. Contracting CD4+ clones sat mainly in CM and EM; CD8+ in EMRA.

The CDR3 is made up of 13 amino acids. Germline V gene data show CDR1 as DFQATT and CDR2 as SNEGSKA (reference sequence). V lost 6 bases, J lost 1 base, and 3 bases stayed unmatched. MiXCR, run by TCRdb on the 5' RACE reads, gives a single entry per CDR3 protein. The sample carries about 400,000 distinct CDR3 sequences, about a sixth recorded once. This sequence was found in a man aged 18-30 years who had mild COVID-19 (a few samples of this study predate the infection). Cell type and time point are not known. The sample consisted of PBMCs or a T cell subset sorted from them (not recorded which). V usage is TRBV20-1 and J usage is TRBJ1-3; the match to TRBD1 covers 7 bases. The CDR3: CSAGQASGNTIYF. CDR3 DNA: TGCAGTGCAGGACAGGCATCTGGAAACACCATATATTTT.